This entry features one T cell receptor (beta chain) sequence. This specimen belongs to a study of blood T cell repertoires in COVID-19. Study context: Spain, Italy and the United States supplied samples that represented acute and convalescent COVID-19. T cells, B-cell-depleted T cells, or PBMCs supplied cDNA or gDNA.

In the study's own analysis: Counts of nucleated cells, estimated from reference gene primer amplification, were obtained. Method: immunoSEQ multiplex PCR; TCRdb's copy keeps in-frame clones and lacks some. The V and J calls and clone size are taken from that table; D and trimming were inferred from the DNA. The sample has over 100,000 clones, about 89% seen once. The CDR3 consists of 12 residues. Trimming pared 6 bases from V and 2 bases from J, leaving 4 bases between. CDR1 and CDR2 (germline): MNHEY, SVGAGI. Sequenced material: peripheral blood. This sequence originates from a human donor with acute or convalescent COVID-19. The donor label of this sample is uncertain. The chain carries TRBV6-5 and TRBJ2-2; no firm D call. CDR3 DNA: TGTGCCAGCAGGGCAAACACCGGGGAGCTGTTTTTT. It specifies CASRANTGELFF.